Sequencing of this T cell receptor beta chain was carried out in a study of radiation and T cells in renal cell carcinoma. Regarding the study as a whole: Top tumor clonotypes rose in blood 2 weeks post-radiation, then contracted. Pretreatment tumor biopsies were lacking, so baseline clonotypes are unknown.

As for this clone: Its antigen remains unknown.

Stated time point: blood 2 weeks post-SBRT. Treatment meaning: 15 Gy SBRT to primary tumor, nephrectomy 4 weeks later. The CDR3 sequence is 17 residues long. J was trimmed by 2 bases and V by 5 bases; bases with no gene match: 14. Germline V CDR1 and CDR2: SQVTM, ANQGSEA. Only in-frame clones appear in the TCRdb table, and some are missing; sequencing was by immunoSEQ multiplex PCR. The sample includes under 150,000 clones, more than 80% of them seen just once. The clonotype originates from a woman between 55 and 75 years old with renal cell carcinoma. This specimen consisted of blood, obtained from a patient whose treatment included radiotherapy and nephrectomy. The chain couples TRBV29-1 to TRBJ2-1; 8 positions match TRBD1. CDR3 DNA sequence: TGCAGCGTTCACTTACTCGGACAGGGCTTTCCCTACAATGAGCAGTTCTTC. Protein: CSVHLLGQGFPYNEQFF.